A few counts support the clone carrying this TCR beta chain. Antigen specificity is unknown. Unmatched junction bases numbered 7, after V lost 5 bases and J lost 3 bases. From germline, CDR1 is MNHNS and CDR2 SASEGT. The CDR3 is 14 amino acids. These data come from a study of T cell repertoires in cytomegalovirus infection. Overall study: It was recently identified HLA-C-restricted and well-studied HLA-B-restricted CMV epitopes that the study used. Both a matching HLA type and CMV infection were indicated by public TCR beta signatures.

From the reads, TCRdb called clonotypes with MiXCR, one entry per CDR3 protein. The sample holds hundreds of thousands of distinct CDR3 sequences, less than 40% seen once. Study-wide results and limits: Predominance within the ex vivo response was attributable to HLA-C-restricted CMV-specific TCR beta clonotypes. There were carriers of CMV plus the relevant HLA, and cumulative public TCR beta family frequency identified them.

This rearrangement joins TRBV6-1 to TRBJ2-7, with TRBD1 identical over 7 bases. The source material was cultured CD8+ T cells from PBMCs, sampled from culture after CMV antigen stimulation. The TCR was taken from a human donor in good health (CMV status not recorded). Some clones in this sample may be carry-over from other donors' samples. The CDR3 sequence is CASSSPGQHYEQYF. In nucleotides, the CDR3 is TGTGCCAGCAGTTCTCCGGGACAGCACTACGAGCAGTACTTC.